These 2 T cell receptor beta chains were all obtained from the same sample, sequenced in a study of blood T cell repertoires in COVID-19. Libraries were prepared by immunoSEQ multiplex PCR; TCRdb keeps only in-frame clonotypes and omits some of them. Seen here are over 150,000 clones, 65% to 85% observed once, and the top ten hold 6.5% to 8.5%. The source material was peripheral blood. The receptors come from a woman between 35 and 50 years old with COVID-19, enrolled during active disease.

This chain connects TRBV29-1 to TRBJ1-4, with no clear D. The germline V gene has CDR1 SQVTM and CDR2 ANQGSEA. The V end lost 7 bases, the J end lost 7 bases, and 13 bases lay between the germline ends. The CDR3 covers 12 residues. CDR3 region: CSGVDGGEKLFF. DNA of the CDR3: TGCAGCGGGGTCGACGGCGGTGAAAAACTGTTTTTT.

The genes are TRBV11-2 and TRBJ1-5; 7 bases line up with TRBD1. CDR3 length: 14 residues. Germline-derived CDR1 and CDR2 are SGHAT and FQNNGV. Losses at the gene ends were 3 bases for V and 6 bases for J; bases not matched to a gene: 5. The CDR3 here is CASSLQGVSQPQHF. CDR3 nucleotides: TGTGCCAGCAGCTTGCAGGGGGTCAGTCAGCCCCAGCATTTT.